Given below is one T cell receptor beta chain in context. The antigen remains unidentified. CDR1 and CDR2 (germline): SGHNT, YYREEE (reference sequence). V dropped 4 bases and J dropped 4 bases, with 21 bases sitting between them. This CDR3 has 17 residues. This specimen comes from a study of T cell responses to AZD1222 COVID-19 vaccine. General study points: White British people made up most donors, females outnumbered males, and clonal diversity was possibly underestimated.

Using immunoSEQ multiplex PCR, the repertoire was profiled, and TCRdb retains in-frame clones only, with some absent. The sample has roughly 180,000 clones, around 90% seen once. The rearrangement links TRBV5-4 to TRBJ1-5; a weak D match, TRBD1 (5 bases). Material: peripheral blood, obtained 28 days after the second AZD1222 dose. The sequence was collected from an adult who received the AZD1222 COVID-19 vaccine. The CDR3 bases are TGTGCCAGCAGCCATGGAGGGGCAGGTGGAAGGAATCAGCCCCAGCATTTT. It codes for CASSHGGAGGRNQPQHF.